These T cell receptor beta chains were read from a single sample in a study of Ad26.COV2.S vaccination and SARS-CoV-2 variants. The method was immunoSEQ multiplex PCR; TCRdb's version includes in-frame clones alone and lacks a portion of them. The repertoire holds fewer than 400,000 clones, with roughly 90% as singletons. Sequenced here: peripheral blood, sampled in a trial of Ad26.COV2.S vaccine versus placebo. Receptors originate from a person aged 18-60 years who received the Ad26.COV2.S COVID-19 vaccine or a placebo. Each CDR3 is given with its conserved first and last residue. Each record gives: D gene, J gene, V gene, clone size, CDR3 DNA, CDR3 protein. The D gene is left open where the match is weak. Clone sizes are given selectively: once, few, many, or a class where the clone is expanded.

NA | TRBJ1-5 | TRBV6-5 | once | TGTGCCAGCAGCGAGCCGTGGGGGGAATCCCAGCATTTT | CASSEPWGESQHF
TRBD1 | TRBJ1-2 | TRBV2 | NA | TGTGCCAGCAGTGGGGACAGAACCTATGGCTACACCTTC | CASSGDRTYGYTF
NA | TRBJ1-5 | TRBV6-5 | NA | TGTGCCAGCAGAAGGGACGGTAATAGCAATCAGCCCCAGCATTTT | CASRRDGNSNQPQHF
NA | TRBJ2-7 | TRBV5-5 | few | TGTGCCAGCAGCTTGGGAACAGGGCCAAGCTCCTACGAGCAGTACTTC | CASSLGTGPSSYEQYF
TRBD2 | TRBJ2-7 | TRBV13 | NA | TGTGCCAGCAGCCTGAGACTAGCGGGAGTGGTAAACGAGCAGTACTTC | CASSLRLAGVVNEQYF
NA | TRBJ1-4 | TRBV6-7 | NA | TGTGCCAGCACCCACGAGGGCCCCCGTGGAACTAATGAAAAACTGTTTTTT | CASTHEGPRGTNEKLFF
NA | TRBJ2-3 | TRBV7-9 | NA | TGTGCCAGCAGCTTTCAGACTAGAAGTGGCGCAGATACGCAGTATTTT | CASSFQTRSGADTQYF
NA | TRBJ2-7 | TRBV7-9 | NA | TGTGCCAGCAGCTTAGTGGGGTTTCCCTACGAGCAGTACTTC | CASSLVGFPYEQYF
TRBD1 | TRBJ1-2 | TRBV19 | NA | TGTGCCAGTAGTATAGGCCAGGGGGGCTATGGCTACACCTTC | CASSIGQGGYGYTF
TRBD1 | TRBJ1-6 | TRBV3-1/TRBV3-2 | NA | TGTGCCAGCAGCCATGACAGGGGACATAATTCACCCCTCCACTTT | CASSHDRGHNSPLHF
NA | TRBJ2-2 | TRBV6-5 | NA | TGTGCCAGCAGATACGGGTCTCGTGGCACCGGGGAGCTGTTTTTT | CASRYGSRGTGELFF
NA | TRBJ1-1 | TRBV5-4 | few | TGTGCCAGCAGCCCCGACACCTGGAACACTGAAGCTTTCTTT | CASSPDTWNTEAFF
NA | TRBJ1-3 | TRBV27 | NA | TGTGCCAGCAGTCCAAGGGGAACTGGAAACACCATATATTTT | CASSPRGTGNTIYF
NA | TRBJ1-5 | TRBV19 | NA | TGTGCCAGTAGTGGGGGGGTCCTCAGCAATCAGCCCCAGCATTTT | CASSGGVLSNQPQHF
TRBD1 | TRBJ2-5 | TRBV9 | NA | TGTGCCAGCAGCGTGGGGACAGGGGTAGAGACCCAGTACTTC | CASSVGTGVETQYF
TRBD1 | TRBJ1-5 | TRBV5-8 | NA | TGTGCCAGCAGGCTGAGGGGGCCCGTGGGTCAGCCCCAGCATTTT | CASRLRGPVGQPQHF
NA | TRBJ1-1 | TRBV19 | NA | TGTGCCAGTAGTATTCAGGGCGGTACTGAAGCTTTCTTT | CASSIQGGTEAFF
NA | TRBJ1-4 | TRBV12-3/TRBV12-4 | NA | TGTGCCAGCAGATCCATCCAGGGGTCAAAACTGTTTTTT | CASRSIQGSKLFF
NA | TRBJ2-3 | TRBV5-1 | NA | TGCGCCAGCAGCATCTCCGGGGTCGTCACAGATACGCAGTATTTT | CASSISGVVTDTQYF
TRBD1 | TRBJ2-1 | TRBV2 | NA | TGTGCCAGCGCAAAGACAGGGGGTCGCCTCTCCTACAATGAGCAGTTCTTC | CASAKTGGRLSYNEQFF
NA | TRBJ2-4 | TRBV5-6 | NA | TGTGCCAGCAGCGCCGGGACGGCCCGAAGGGACATTCAGTACTTC | CASSAGTARRDIQYF
TRBD2 | TRBJ2-7 | TRBV27 | NA | TGTGCCAGCAGTTCCAAGCGGCCTGGGACTAGCGGGAGAGGTGAGCAGTACTTC | CASSSKRPGTSGRGEQYF
NA | TRBJ1-2 | TRBV3-1/TRBV3-2 | NA | TGTGCCAGCAGCCAGTCTTATGGCTACACCTTC | CASSQSYGYTF
NA | TRBJ2-4 | TRBV28 | NA | TGTGCCAGCGAGGGGGTGAACAAAAACATTCAGTACTTC | CASEGVNKNIQYF
TRBD2 | TRBJ2-7 | TRBV11-2 | NA | TGTGCCAGCAGCTCGCCAAGCGGGAGCTCCTACGAGCAGTACTTC | CASSSPSGSSYEQYF
TRBD1 | TRBJ1-3 | TRBV7-9 | NA | TGTGCCAGCAGCGGCCGGGACAGGGGCAGTGGAAACACCATATATTTT | CASSGRDRGSGNTIYF
NA | TRBJ2-3 | TRBV27 | NA | TGTGCCAGCAGTTTAATAACAGAATTCACAGATACGCAGTATTTT | CASSLITEFTDTQYF
NA | TRBJ1-1 | TRBV28 | NA | TGTGCCAGCAGTTTATCCGAAGGGATGAACACTGAAGCTTTCTTT | CASSLSEGMNTEAFF
NA | TRBJ1-5 | TRBV6-1 | NA | TGTGCCAGCAGTGACCTGGCCAGAGTCAATCAGCCCCAGCATTTT | CASSDLARVNQPQHF
TRBD1 | TRBJ2-2 | TRBV6-5 | NA | TGTGCCAGCAGCAAAACAGGGGGCACCGGGGAGCTGTTTTTT | CASSKTGGTGELFF
NA | TRBJ1-5 | TRBV10-3 | NA | TGTGCCATCAGCTCGGAGCTCAATCAGCCCCAGCATTTT | CAISSELNQPQHF
TRBD2 | TRBJ2-7 | TRBV6-5 | once | TGTGCCAGCAGTCTAGCGGAAAATTACGAGCAGTACTTC | CASSLAENYEQYF
TRBD1 | TRBJ1-2 | TRBV7-6 | NA | TGTGCCAGCAGCCCCCAATGGACAGGGTCGACTAACTATGGCTACACCTTC | CASSPQWTGSTNYGYTF
NA | TRBJ1-2 | TRBV6-5 | NA | TGTGCCAGCAGTTCCGCTGCCCAAACTGATGGCTACACCTTC | CASSSAAQTDGYTF
NA | TRBJ2-2 | TRBV12-5 | NA | TGTGCTAGTGGTTTGGTATCGAGCTACAACCACACCGGGGAGCTGTTTTTT | CASGLVSSYNHTGELFF
TRBD1 | TRBJ2-2 | TRBV28 | NA | TGTGCCAGCAGTTTCGGGCAGGGGGCTAGGGGGGAGCTGTTTTTT | CASSFGQGARGELFF
TRBD1 | TRBJ2-1 | TRBV11-3 | NA | TGTGCCAGCAGCTTAGGGACAGGGACGGAAAGTCTCAATGAGCAGTTCTTC | CASSLGTGTESLNEQFF
NA | TRBJ2-1 | TRBV9 | NA | TGTGCCAGCAGTATCCCCGGGTTCAATGAGCAGTTCTTC | CASSIPGFNEQFF
TRBD2 | TRBJ2-7 | TRBV30 | NA | TGTGCCTGGAGTGTCGGGAGGGCCTCCGAGCAGTACTTC | CAWSVGRASEQYF
TRBD2 | TRBJ2-7 | TRBV27 | NA | TGTGCCAGCAGCCGAGGGACTAACTACGAGCAGTACTTC | CASSRGTNYEQYF
NA | TRBJ1-1 | TRBV18 | large | TGTGCCAGCTCACCACTCCCGAACACTGAAGCTTTCTTT | CASSPLPNTEAFF
NA | TRBJ1-5 | TRBV5-4 | NA | TGTGCCAGCAGCTTGCATCAGCCCCAGCATTTT | CASSLHQPQHF
NA | TRBJ1-6 | TRBV6-5 | NA | TGTGCCAGCAGTTACCAGGGGAGAAATTCACCCCTCCACTTT | CASSYQGRNSPLHF
NA | TRBJ2-7 | TRBV28 | NA | TGTGCCAGCAGTTTATTTGGATACGAGCAGTACTTC | CASSLFGYEQYF
TRBD2 | TRBJ2-5 | TRBV29-1 | NA | TGCAGCGTCGATCTGGGACTAGCGGGAGTCTTTGAGACCCAGTACTTC | CSVDLGLAGVFETQYF
NA | TRBJ2-3 | TRBV7-3 | NA | TGTGCCAGCAGCTTAAAAGGGTCCACAGATACGCAGTATTTT | CASSLKGSTDTQYF
TRBD1 | TRBJ2-1 | TRBV27 | NA | TGTGCCAGCAGTCCGACAGGGACCTACAATGAGCAGTTCTTC | CASSPTGTYNEQFF
NA | TRBJ2-1 | TRBV24-1 | NA | TGTGCCACCAGTGATTTGCTAGCGCGGGAGCAGTTCTTC | CATSDLLAREQFF
TRBD1 | TRBJ2-3 | TRBV7-8 | NA | TGTGCCAGCAGCTTGGACAGGGGAACCACAGATACGCAGTATTTT | CASSLDRGTTDTQYF
NA | TRBJ2-2 | TRBV4-3 | NA | TGCGCCAGCAGCCAAGCCTCTAACACCGGGGAGCTGTTTTTT | CASSQASNTGELFF
NA | TRBJ1-1 | TRBV3-1/TRBV3-2 | few | TGTGCCAGCAGCCAAGAGGGACCGAACACTGAAGCTTTCTTT | CASSQEGPNTEAFF
NA | TRBJ2-7 | TRBV7-8 | NA | TGTGCCAGCAGCTTAACCGGATCGAAGGAGCAGTACTTC | CASSLTGSKEQYF
NA | TRBJ1-3 | TRBV27 | NA | TGTGCCAGCAGTTTATCAGGCAGCTCTGGAAACACCATATATTTT | CASSLSGSSGNTIYF